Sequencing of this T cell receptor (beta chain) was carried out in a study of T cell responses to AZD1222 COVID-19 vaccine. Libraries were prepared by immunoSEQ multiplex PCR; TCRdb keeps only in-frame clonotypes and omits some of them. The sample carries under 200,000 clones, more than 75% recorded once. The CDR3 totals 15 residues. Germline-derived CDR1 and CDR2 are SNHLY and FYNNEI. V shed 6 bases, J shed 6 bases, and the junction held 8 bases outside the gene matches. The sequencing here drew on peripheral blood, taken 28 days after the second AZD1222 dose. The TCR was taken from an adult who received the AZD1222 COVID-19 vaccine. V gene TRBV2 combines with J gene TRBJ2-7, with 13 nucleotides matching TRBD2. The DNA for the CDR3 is TGTGCCAGCAGAGGACTAGCGGGAGAATTCTTCGAGCAGTACTTC. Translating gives CASRGLAGEFFEQYF. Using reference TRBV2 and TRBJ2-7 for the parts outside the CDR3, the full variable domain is EPEVTQTPSHQVTQMGQEVILRCVPISNHLYFYWYRQILGQKVEFLVSFYNNEISEKSEIFDDQFSVERPDGSNFTLKIRSTKLEDSAMYFCASRGLAGEFFEQYFGPGTRLTVT.